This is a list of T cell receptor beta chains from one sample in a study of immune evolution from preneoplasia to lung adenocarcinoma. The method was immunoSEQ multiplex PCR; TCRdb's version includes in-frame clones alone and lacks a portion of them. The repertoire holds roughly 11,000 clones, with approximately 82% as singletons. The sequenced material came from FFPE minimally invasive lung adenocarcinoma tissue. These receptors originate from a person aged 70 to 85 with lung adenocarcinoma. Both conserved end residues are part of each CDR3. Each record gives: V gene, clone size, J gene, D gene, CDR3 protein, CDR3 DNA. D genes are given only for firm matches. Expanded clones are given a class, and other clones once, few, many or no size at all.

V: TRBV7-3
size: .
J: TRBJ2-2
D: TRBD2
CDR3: CASSRTSAGGELFF
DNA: TGTGCCAGCAGCCGGACTAGCGCTGGGGGGGAGCTGTTTTTT

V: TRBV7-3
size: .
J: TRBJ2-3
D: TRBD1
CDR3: CASSWTGGGGYTQYF
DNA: TGTGCCAGCAGCTGGACAGGGGGAGGTGGATATACGCAGTATTTT

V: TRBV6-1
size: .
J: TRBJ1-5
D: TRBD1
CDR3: CAVRGHLSNQPQHF
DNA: TGTGCCGTTAGGGGGCACCTTAGCAATCAGCCCCAGCATTTT

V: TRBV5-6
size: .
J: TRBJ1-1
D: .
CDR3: CASSFDLYMNTEAFF
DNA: TGTGCCAGCAGCTTTGATTTGTACATGAACACTGAAGCTTTCTTT

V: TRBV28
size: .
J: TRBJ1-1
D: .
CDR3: CASSLAARNTEAFF
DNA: TGTGCCAGCAGTCTGGCGGCCCGGAACACTGAAGCTTTCTTT

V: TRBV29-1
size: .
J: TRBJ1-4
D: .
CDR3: CSVASTNEKLFF
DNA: TGCAGCGTTGCTTCAACTAATGAAAAACTGTTTTTT

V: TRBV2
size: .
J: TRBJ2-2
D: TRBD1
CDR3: CASSGQGTGELFF
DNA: TGTGCCAGCAGTGGACAGGGGACCGGGGAGCTGTTTTTT

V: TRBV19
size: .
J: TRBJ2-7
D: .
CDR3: CASSMGASSYEQYF
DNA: TGTGCCAGTAGTATGGGGGCAAGCTCCTACGAGCAGTACTTC

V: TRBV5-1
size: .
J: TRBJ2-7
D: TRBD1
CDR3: CASSRTGQLGYEQYF
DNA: TGCGCCAGCAGCAGGACGGGACAGCTTGGCTACGAGCAGTACTTC

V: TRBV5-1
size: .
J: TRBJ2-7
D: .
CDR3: CASSSQGSPPYEQYF
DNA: TGCGCCAGCAGCTCCCAAGGGTCTCCTCCGTACGAGCAGTACTTC

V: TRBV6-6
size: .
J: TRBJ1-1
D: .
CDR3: CASSTDRLAFF
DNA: TGTGCCAGCAGTACGGACAGACTAGCTTTCTTT

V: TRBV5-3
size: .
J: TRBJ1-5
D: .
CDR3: CARSLKRCGQPQHF
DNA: TGTGCCAGAAGCTTGAAACGTTGTGGCCAGCCCCAGCATTTT

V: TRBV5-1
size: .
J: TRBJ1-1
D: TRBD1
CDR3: CASSLGDRPSTEAFF
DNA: TGCGCCAGCAGCTTGGGGGACAGGCCTTCCACTGAAGCTTTCTTT

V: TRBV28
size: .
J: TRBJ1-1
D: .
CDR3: CASARGGRPGAFF
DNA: TGTGCCAGCGCTAGGGGGGGACGGCCTGGGGCTTTCTTT

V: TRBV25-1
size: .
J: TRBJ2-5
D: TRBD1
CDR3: CASSGRGFAETQYF
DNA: TGTGCCAGCAGTGGCAGGGGGTTCGCAGAGACCCAGTACTTC

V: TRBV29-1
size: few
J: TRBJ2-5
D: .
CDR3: CSVVGYGETQYF
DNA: TGCAGCGTTGTAGGGTACGGGGAGACCCAGTACTTC

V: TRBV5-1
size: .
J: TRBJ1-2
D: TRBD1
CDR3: CASSIGTGPYGYTF
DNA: TGCGCCAGCAGCATTGGGACAGGGCCCTATGGCTACACCTTC